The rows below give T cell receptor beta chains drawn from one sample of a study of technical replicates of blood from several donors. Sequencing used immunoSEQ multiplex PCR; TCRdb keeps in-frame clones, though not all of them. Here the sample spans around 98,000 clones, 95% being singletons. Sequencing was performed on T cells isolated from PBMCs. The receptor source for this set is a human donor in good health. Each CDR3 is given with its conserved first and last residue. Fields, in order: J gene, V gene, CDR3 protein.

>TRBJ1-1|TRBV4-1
CASSSNSGQGMRTFF
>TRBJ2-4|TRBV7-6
CASSVGTGGTKNIQYF
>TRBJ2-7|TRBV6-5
CASSYGQIEQYF
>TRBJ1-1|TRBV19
CASSIRVTEAFF
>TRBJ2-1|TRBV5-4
CASRVGFGAGAGNEQFF
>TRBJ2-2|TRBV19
CASSLKVGLPTGELFF
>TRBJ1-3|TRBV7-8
CASSFRQAVGLSGNTIYF
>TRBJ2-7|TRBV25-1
CASSEYRATYEQYF
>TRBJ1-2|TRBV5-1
CASSLARGLGYGYTF
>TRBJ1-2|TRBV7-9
CASSSVQGAYGYTF
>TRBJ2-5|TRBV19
CASTQSTSGGQPLGETQYF
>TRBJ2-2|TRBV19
CASSGTGGGGTELFF
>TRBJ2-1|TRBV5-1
CASSSSSGRSYNEQFF
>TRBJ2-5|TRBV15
CATSRPTLLAGVGETQYF
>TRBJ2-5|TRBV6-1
CASSGQGETQYF
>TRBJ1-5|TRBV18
CASSLRPRVAQPQHF